This is a list of T cell receptor beta chains from one sample in a study of T-cell memory formation after mild COVID-19. TCRdb independently ran MiXCR on the 5' RACE reads; one entry per CDR3 protein. The sample contains 350,000 to 500,000 distinct CDR3 sequences, 20% of which appear only once. Source material: PBMCs or a T cell subset sorted from them (not recorded which). The receptors derive from an adult woman who had mild COVID-19 (a few samples of this study predate the infection). Cell type and time point are not known. Both conserved end residues are part of each CDR3. D genes are given only for firm matches. Clone size is given for some rows only: seen once, a few or many times, or a class if the clone is expanded.

v_gene	d_gene	j_gene	abundance	CDR3aa	CDR3nt
TRBV20-1	-	TRBJ1-2	-	CSAREGGGREGYTF	TGCAGTGCTAGGGAAGGTGGGGGGAGGGAGGGCTACACCTTC
TRBV28	-	TRBJ2-7	few	CASSLGQLDQTYEQYF	TGTGCCAGCAGTTTAGGCCAACTAGATCAAACCTACGAGCAGTACTTC
TRBV29-1	-	TRBJ2-3	-	CSVEGWDADTQYF	TGCAGCGTTGAAGGTTGGGACGCAGATACGCAGTATTTT
TRBV7-9	-	TRBJ2-2	-	CASSWRGRPGELFF	TGTGCCAGCAGCTGGAGGGGGAGGCCCGGGGAGCTGTTTTTT
TRBV5-1	TRBD1	TRBJ2-3	few	CASSKGQGKTDTQYF	TGCGCCAGCAGCAAGGGACAGGGAAAGACAGATACGCAGTATTTT
TRBV5-1	-	TRBJ1-1	few	CASSFRVNTEAFF	TGCGCCAGCAGCTTTAGGGTGAACACTGAAGCTTTCTTT
TRBV5-4	-	TRBJ2-1	-	CASSARVYNEQFF	TGTGCCAGCAGCGCCCGCGTCTACAATGAGCAGTTCTTC
TRBV7-6	TRBD2	TRBJ2-1	few	CASSSSGSYYNEQFF	TGTGCCAGCAGCTCTAGCGGGAGTTACTACAATGAGCAGTTCTTC
TRBV12-3/TRBV12-4	TRBD1	TRBJ2-2	-	CASSFGDRGWDTGELFF	TGTGCCAGCAGTTTTGGAGACAGGGGGTGGGACACCGGGGAGCTGTTTTTT
TRBV5-1	TRBD1	TRBJ2-1	few	CASSPFDRGIYNEQFF	TGCGCCAGCAGCCCTTTCGACAGGGGGATTTACAATGAGCAGTTCTTC
TRBV7-9	TRBD1	TRBJ1-4	-	CASSVGQSNEKLFF	TGTGCCAGCAGCGTGGGACAGTCTAATGAAAAACTGTTTTTT
TRBV6-5	TRBD1	TRBJ2-1	few	CASRRSRDRAHEQFF	TGTGCCAGCAGGCGGTCCCGGGACAGGGCCCATGAGCAGTTCTTC
TRBV6-5	TRBD2	TRBJ2-1	-	CASRIKLAASYNEQFF	TGTGCCAGCAGGATAAAACTAGCGGCCTCTTACAATGAGCAGTTCTTC
TRBV5-1	TRBD1	TRBJ2-3	-	CASNKQGDNTDTQYF	TGCGCCAGCAACAAACAGGGGGACAACACAGATACGCAGTATTTT
TRBV15	-	TRBJ1-5	few	CATSSPDRPQHF	TGTGCCACCAGCAGTCCCGATCGGCCCCAGCATTTT
TRBV20-1	-	TRBJ1-4	-	CSASRRAPEKLFF	TGCAGTGCTAGTAGGAGGGCTCCTGAAAAACTGTTTTTT
TRBV24-1	-	TRBJ2-1	few	CATSDLDSPWSNEQFF	TGTGCCACCAGTGACCTCGACAGCCCCTGGAGCAATGAGCAGTTCTTC
TRBV20-1	-	TRBJ2-1	-	CSAESLGSWEQFF	TGCAGTGCTGAAAGCCTCGGGAGTTGGGAGCAGTTCTTC
TRBV7-9	-	TRBJ1-2	few	CASSLSGGLDGYTF	TGTGCCAGCAGCTTATCCGGGGGGCTGGACGGCTACACCTTC
TRBV19	-	TRBJ1-6	few	CASRTANNSPLHF	TGTGCCAGCCGGACGGCGAATAATTCACCCCTCCACTTT
TRBV7-2	TRBD2	TRBJ2-7	few	CASSTQAGWRGFAYEQYF	TGTGCCAGCAGCACTCAAGCTGGGTGGCGGGGGTTCGCCTACGAGCAGTACTTC
TRBV15	-	TRBJ2-7	few	CATSSYKQAQYF	TGTGCCACCAGCAGCTATAAGCAAGCGCAGTACTTC
TRBV7-2	-	TRBJ1-1	few	CASSLAGPATEAFF	TGTGCCAGCAGCTTAGCCGGCCCCGCTACTGAAGCTTTCTTT
TRBV11-3	TRBD2	TRBJ2-1	-	CASSPIVSGGNEQFF	TGTGCCAGCAGCCCGATAGTTAGCGGGGGTAATGAGCAGTTCTTC
TRBV11-1	TRBD2	TRBJ2-7	few	CASASGTSGRKKSYEQYF	TGTGCCAGCGCTTCAGGGACTAGCGGGAGAAAGAAGTCCTACGAGCAGTACTTC
TRBV21-1	-	TRBJ1-1	-	CASSRCRALGTEAFF	TGTGCCAGCAGCAGATGCAGGGCCCTCGGCACTGAAGCTTTCTTT
TRBV7-2	-	TRBJ2-5	-	CASSSRRAAETQYF	TGTGCCAGCAGCTCGCGGAGGGCGGCCGAGACCCAGTACTTC
TRBV18	TRBD1	TRBJ1-5	few	CASSADRDVNYSNQPQHF	TGTGCCAGCTCAGCGGACAGGGACGTTAATTATAGCAATCAGCCCCAGCATTTT
TRBV20-1	-	TRBJ1-1	few	CSARPSRQNTEAFF	TGCAGTGCTAGACCCTCCCGGCAGAACACTGAAGCTTTCTTT
TRBV12-3/TRBV12-4	-	TRBJ1-5	few	CASSPMGQGYQPQHF	TGTGCCAGCAGTCCGATGGGGCAAGGTTATCAGCCCCAGCATTTT
TRBV18	-	TRBJ1-2	many	CASSPEGSYGYTF	TGTGCCAGCTCACCGGAGGGGTCTTATGGCTACACCTTC
TRBV9	-	TRBJ2-1	-	CASQKSYEYNEQFF	TGTGCCAGCCAGAAGTCGTACGAGTACAATGAGCAGTTCTTC
TRBV5-1	TRBD2	TRBJ2-1	-	CASSSRLAGTSEQFF	TGCGCCAGCAGCTCCCGACTAGCGGGGACCAGCGAGCAGTTCTTC
TRBV20-1	-	TRBJ1-5	-	CSARRGPSNQPQHF	TGCAGTGCTAGACGTGGACCAAGCAATCAGCCCCAGCATTTT
TRBV20-1	TRBD1	TRBJ1-1	-	CSATAGGWDTEAFF	TGCAGTGCGACTGCAGGGGGGTGGGACACTGAAGCTTTCTTT
TRBV4-2	TRBD2	TRBJ2-7	-	CASSHRSGGSYEQYF	TGTGCCAGCAGCCACCGTAGCGGGGGCTCCTACGAGCAGTACTTC
TRBV20-1	TRBD2	TRBJ2-4	few	CSARETSGGHIQYF	TGCAGTGCTAGAGAGACTAGCGGGGGACACATTCAGTACTTC